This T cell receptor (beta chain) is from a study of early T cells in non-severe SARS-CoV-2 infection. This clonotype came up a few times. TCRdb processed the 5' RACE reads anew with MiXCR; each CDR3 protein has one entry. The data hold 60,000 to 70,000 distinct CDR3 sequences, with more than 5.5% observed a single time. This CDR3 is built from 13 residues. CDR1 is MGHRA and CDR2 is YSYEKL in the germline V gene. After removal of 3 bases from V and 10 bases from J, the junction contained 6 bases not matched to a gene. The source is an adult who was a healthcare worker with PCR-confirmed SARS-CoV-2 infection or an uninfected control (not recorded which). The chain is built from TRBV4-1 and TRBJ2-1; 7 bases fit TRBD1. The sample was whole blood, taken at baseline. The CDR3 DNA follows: TGCGCCAGCAGCCACCGACAGGGATCCGAGCAGTTCTTC. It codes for CASSHRQGSEQFF.